This TCR beta chain derives from a study of T-cell memory formation after mild COVID-19. At the level of the study: Largely donor-specific sequence clusters came from a couple of donors.

TCRdb re-called the 5' RACE reads through MiXCR, storing one row per CDR3 protein. The sample holds roughly 250,000 distinct CDR3 sequences, over 15% seen once. Germline loops: CDR1 MDHEN, CDR2 SYDVKM. V was pared by 6 bases and J by 6 bases, with 21 bases between. There are 15 residues in the CDR3. The V and J genes are TRBV28 and TRBJ2-7; D may be TRBD1 (5 bases). The TCR was taken from a young man who had mild COVID-19 (a few samples of this study predate the infection). Cell type and time point are not known. Sequenced material: PBMCs or a T cell subset sorted from them (not recorded which). The CDR3 region has the DNA TGTGCCAGCAGAGGTGCGCAGGGTGAGTGGATCGAGCAGTACTTC. It yields the protein CASRGAQGEWIEQYF.